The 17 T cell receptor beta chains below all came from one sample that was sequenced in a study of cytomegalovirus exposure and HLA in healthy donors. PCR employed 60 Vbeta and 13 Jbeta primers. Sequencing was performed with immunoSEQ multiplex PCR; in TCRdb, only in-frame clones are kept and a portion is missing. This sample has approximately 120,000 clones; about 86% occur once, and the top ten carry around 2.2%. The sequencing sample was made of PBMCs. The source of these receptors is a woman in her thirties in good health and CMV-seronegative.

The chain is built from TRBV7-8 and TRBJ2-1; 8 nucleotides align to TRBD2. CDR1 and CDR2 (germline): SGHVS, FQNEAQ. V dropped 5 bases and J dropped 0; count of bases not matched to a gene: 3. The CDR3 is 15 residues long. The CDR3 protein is CASSLSGSSYNEQFF. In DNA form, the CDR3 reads TGTGCCAGCAGCCTCAGCGGGAGCTCCTACAATGAGCAGTTCTTC. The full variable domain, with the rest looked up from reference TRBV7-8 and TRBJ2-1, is GAGVSQSPRYKVAKRGQDVALRCDPISGHVSLFWYQQALGQGPEFLTYFQNEAQLDKSGLPSDRFFAERPEGSVSTLKIQRTQQEDSAVYLCASSLSGSSYNEQFFGPGTRLTVL.

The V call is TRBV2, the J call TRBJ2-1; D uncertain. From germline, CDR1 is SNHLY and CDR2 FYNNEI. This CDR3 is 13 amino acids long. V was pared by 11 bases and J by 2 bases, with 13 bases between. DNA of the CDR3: TGTGCCGCCCAGACATGGACCTACAATGAGCAGTTCTTC. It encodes CAAQTWTYNEQFF.

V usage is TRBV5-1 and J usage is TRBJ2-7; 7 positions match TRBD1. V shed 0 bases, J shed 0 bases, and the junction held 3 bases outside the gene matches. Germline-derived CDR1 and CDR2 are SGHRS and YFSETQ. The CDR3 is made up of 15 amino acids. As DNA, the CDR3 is TGCGCCAGCAGCTTGGCGACAGGGTACTCCTACGAGCAGTACTTC. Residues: CASSLATGYSYEQYF.

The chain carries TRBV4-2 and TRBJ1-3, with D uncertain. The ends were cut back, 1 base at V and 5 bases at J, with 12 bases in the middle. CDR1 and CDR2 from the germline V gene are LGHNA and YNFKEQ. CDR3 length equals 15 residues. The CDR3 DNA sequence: TGTGCCAGCAGCCAAGGAGACGGCGACAGAAACACCATATATTTT. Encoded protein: CASSQGDGDRNTIYF.

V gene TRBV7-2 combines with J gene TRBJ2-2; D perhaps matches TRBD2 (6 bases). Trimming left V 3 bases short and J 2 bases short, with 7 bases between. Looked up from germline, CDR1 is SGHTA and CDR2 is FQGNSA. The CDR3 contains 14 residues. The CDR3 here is CASSLDYNTGELFF. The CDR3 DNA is TGTGCCAGCAGCTTGGACTACAACACCGGGGAGCTGTTTTTT.

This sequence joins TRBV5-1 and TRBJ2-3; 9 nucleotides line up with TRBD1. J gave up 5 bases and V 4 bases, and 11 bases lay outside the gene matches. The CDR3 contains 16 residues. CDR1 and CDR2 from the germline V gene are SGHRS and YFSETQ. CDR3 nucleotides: TGCGCCAGCAGCCAGGAGCCGGGACAGGGACGAGATACGCAGTATTTT. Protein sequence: CASSQEPGQGRDTQYF.

Here the CDR3 reads CASSLATSGRAVGFF. CDR3 bases: TGCGCCAGCAGCTTGGCTACTAGCGGGAGGGCCGTGGGTTTCTTC. The rearrangement uses TRBV5-1 and TRBJ2-1; 13 bases map to TRBD2. Germline lookup yields CDR1 SGHRS and CDR2 YFSETQ. The CDR3 totals 15 residues. The V gene end was trimmed by 0 bases and the J gene end by 16 bases; junction bases not matched to a gene: 10.

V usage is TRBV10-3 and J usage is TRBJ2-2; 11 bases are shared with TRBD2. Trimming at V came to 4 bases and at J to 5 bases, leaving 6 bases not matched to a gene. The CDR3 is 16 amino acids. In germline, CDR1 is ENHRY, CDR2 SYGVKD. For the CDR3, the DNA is TGTGCCATCAGTGGAACTAGCGGGAGAGGTACCGGGGAGCTGTTTTTT. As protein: CAISGTSGRGTGELFF.

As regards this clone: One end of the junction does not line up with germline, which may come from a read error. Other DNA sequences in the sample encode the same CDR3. In nucleotides, the CDR3 is TGTGCTAGCAGCTCGGGGGGTGGCTACACCTTC. It encodes CASSSGGGYTF. The chain combines TRBV6-5 with TRBJ1-2; tentative D call: TRBD1 (5 bases). Germline CDR1 and CDR2: MNHEY and SVGAGI. The CDR3 contains 11 residues.

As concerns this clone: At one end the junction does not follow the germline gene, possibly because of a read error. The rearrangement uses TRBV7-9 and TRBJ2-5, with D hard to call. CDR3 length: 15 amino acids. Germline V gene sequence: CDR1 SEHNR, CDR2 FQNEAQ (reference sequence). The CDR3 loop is CSSSPDKARPETQYF. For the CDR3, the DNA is TGTTCCAGCAGCCCCGACAAGGCCCGCCCGGAGACCCAGTACTTC.

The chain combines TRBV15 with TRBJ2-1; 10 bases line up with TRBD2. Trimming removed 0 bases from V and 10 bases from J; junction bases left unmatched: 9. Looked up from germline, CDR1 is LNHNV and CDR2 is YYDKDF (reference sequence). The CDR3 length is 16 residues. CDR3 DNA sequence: TGTGCCACCAGCAGAGATAGAGCGGGAGGGTCTATCGAGCAGTTCTTC. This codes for CATSRDRAGGSIEQFF.

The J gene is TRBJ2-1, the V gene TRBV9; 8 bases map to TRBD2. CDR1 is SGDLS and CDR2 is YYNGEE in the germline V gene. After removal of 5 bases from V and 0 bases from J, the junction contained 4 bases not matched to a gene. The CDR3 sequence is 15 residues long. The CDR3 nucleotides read TGTGCCAGCAGTACTAGCGGCAGCTCCTACAATGAGCAGTTCTTC. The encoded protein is CASSTSGSSYNEQFF.

The CDR3 here is CASSLPTGSEEQYF. DNA of the CDR3: TGCGCCAGCAGCTTGCCAACAGGGTCCGAGGAGCAGTACTTC. The chain joins TRBV5-1 to TRBJ2-7, with D possibly being TRBD1 (6 bases). This CDR3 region has 14 residues. Germline assignment: CDR1 SGHRS and CDR2 YFSETQ. V shed 1 base and J shed 7 bases, with 15 bases lying between them.

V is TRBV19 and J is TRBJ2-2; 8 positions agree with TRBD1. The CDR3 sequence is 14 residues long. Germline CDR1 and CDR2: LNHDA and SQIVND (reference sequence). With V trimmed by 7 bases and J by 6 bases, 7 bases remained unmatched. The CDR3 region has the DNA TGTGCCAGTACCAAGGACAGGGAAGCCGGGGAGCTGTTTTTT. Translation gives CASTKDREAGELFF.

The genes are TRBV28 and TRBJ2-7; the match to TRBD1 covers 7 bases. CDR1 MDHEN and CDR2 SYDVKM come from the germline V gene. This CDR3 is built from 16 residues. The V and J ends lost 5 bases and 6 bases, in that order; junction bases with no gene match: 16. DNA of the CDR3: TGTGCCAGCAGTCAGCTCGACAGGGCCCTTCTCTCCGAGCAGTACTTC. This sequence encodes CASSQLDRALLSEQYF.

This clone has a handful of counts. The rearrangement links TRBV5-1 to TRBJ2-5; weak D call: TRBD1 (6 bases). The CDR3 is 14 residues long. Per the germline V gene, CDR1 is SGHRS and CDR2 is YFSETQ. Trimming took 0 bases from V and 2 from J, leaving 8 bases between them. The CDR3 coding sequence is TGCGCCAGCAGCTTGGGCAGGGGACAAGAGACCCAGTACTTC. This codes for CASSLGRGQETQYF.

The CDR3, as DNA: TGTGCCAGCAGTTTATTCCTTCCTCCCGGGGAGCTGTTTTTT. Its translation is CASSLFLPPGELFF. The chain links TRBV27 to TRBJ2-2; D is ambiguous. Trimming shortened V by 1 base and J by 6 bases, and 9 bases separated the two germline ends. The CDR3 consists of 14 residues. In germline, CDR1 is MNHEY, CDR2 SMNVEV (reference sequence).